This record concerns one T cell receptor beta chain sequence. The clone's antigen remains unknown. The input lacks base qualities; no much larger clone sits a single base away. For sequencing of the TCRbeta CDR3 region, genomic DNA was extracted from the sorted cells. The immunoSEQ Assay was used to sequence the TCRbeta CDR3 regions. What TCRdb holds here is the immuneACCESS table cut down to in-frame rearrangements. Part of the clones is not present; checked against another copy, under half of the missing clones reflect an unresolved V gene, and the others are unexplained. This sample gives 90,000 to 150,000 clones in total; roughly nine tenths of them show up just once. The ten largest clones represent around 0.53% of the sample. This specimen belongs to a study of OX40 agonist ivuxolimab in advanced cancers. Turning to the overall study: The costimulatory receptor OX40 (CD134) was targeted by ivuxolimab, a fully human IgG2 agonistic monoclonal antibody. The monotherapy dose-escalation portion (N ≈ 50 patients) of the phase I ivuxolimab trial is reported in the paper. Of the roughly 54 dose-escalation patients, hepatocellular carcinoma was present in roughly 19, melanoma in approximately 15, renal cell carcinoma in 9 and head and neck cancer in 9. Intravenous ivuxolimab was administered to patients every 2 weeks at six dose levels: 0.01, 0.1, 0.3, 1.5, 3 and 10 mg/kg. The dose-escalation cohort was around 84% male with a mean age of roughly 60 years, ranging from roughly 20 to 80. Three dose-escalation patients achieved partial responses, one with hepatocellular carcinoma and two with cutaneous melanoma. Peripheral TCRbeta sequencing aimed to test whether ivuxolimab altered TCR sequence diversity and caused clonal T-cell expansion. Prior anti-PD-1, anti-PD-L1 or anti-CTLA-4 therapy was permitted, and checkpoint inhibitors had been received by about 36% of dose-escalation patients. The full study reports these points: At doses from 0.1 to 3.0 mg/kg, clonal expansion was seen in both CD4+ and CD8+ blood T cells between baseline and week 6. Low levels of normalized T-cell clonal expansion were also shown by some nonresponding patients. On average, CD8+ T cells showed more expanded clones than CD4+ T cells after ivuxolimab. Antigen specificity was not determined for the clonally expanded peripheral T cells. In the 0.1-3.0 mg/kg groups, partial responders were among the patients with the lowest normalized peripheral clonal expansion, particularly in CD8+ T cells.

The trial excluded patients who had a history of autoimmune disease or who were on systemic immunosuppression. Peripheral blood for TCR sequencing was collected from all dose cohorts at baseline, on cycle 4 day 1, and on cycle 7 day 1. The samples were taken from a phase I, first-in-human, multicenter, open-label dose-escalation trial of ivuxolimab. Adults with locally advanced or metastatic head and neck squamous cell, hepatocellular, melanoma or renal cell carcinoma were enrolled in the trial. Before TCR sequencing, CD4+ and CD8+ T cells were separately sorted from peripheral blood. The germline V gene gives CDR1 as WSHSY and CDR2 as SAAADI. Deletion took 6 bases off V and 10 bases off J, with a span of 19 bases between the germline ends. Including cysteine and phenylalanine, the CDR3 has 14 amino acids. Only CDR3 DNA is held: 42 bases, read in frame from base 1.

This TCR came from an adult with an advanced solid tumor such as melanoma, head and neck, liver or kidney cancer. The rearranged chain carries TRBV10-2 and TRBJ1-5; the D gene is perhaps TRBD1, on 6 matching bases. This specimen consisted of CD4+ or CD8+ T cells sorted from blood, obtained in a trial of the OX40 agonist ivuxolimab. CDR3 region: CASRRGADPSPQHF. In nucleotides, the sequence is TGCGCCAGCAGGCGGGGGGCAGACCCCAGCCCCCAGCATTTT.